The rows below give T cell receptor beta chains drawn from one sample of a study of blood T cell repertoires in COVID-19. The repertoire was sequenced with immunoSEQ multiplex PCR; TCRdb's copy has only in-frame clones and lacks some. This sample carries around 230,000 clones, approximately 84% of them seen once, and the ten largest clones take about 9.9%. The sequenced material came from peripheral blood. These receptors were obtained from a man aged 50-59 years with COVID-19, enrolled during active disease. The CDR3 runs from the conserved cysteine through the conserved F or W. Each record gives: V gene, clone size, D gene, J gene, CDR3 DNA, CDR3 protein. D genes are given only for firm matches. Clone size is stated in some rows and not others, as once, few, many or a class when expanded.

>TRBV27|-|-|TRBJ1-1
TGTGCCAGCAGTTCGAACAGGGTTGAAGCTTTCTTT
CASSSNRVEAFF
>TRBV7-3|-|TRBD1|TRBJ2-3
TGTGCCAGCAGCTCCGGGACAGGGGAGTTGTGGGATACGCAGTATTTT
CASSSGTGELWDTQYF
>TRBV25-1|-|TRBD1|TRBJ2-5
TGTGCCAGCACCGGACAGGGGCCGAAAGAGACCCAGTACTTC
CASTGQGPKETQYF
>TRBV27|-|-|TRBJ2-6
TGTGCCAGCAGTCCCTCCAGGGTTGGGGCCAACGTCCTGACTTTC
CASSPSRVGANVLTF
>TRBV10-3|-|TRBD1|TRBJ1-1
TGTGCCATCACCCAGGACAGGGACACTGAAGCTTTCTTT
CAITQDRDTEAFF
>TRBV15|-|-|TRBJ1-4
TGTGCCACCAGCAGAGATTTACGGGAAAAACTGTTTTTT
CATSRDLREKLFF
>TRBV2|-|-|TRBJ1-1
TGTGCCAGCAGTGTGACCCCCCGCGGGGGCACTGAAGCTTTCTTT
CASSVTPRGGTEAFF
>TRBV5-1|-|TRBD2|TRBJ2-2
TGCGCCAGCAGCACCCTAGCGGGGAGGGCTAGTACCGGGGAGCTGTTTTTT
CASSTLAGRASTGELFF
>TRBV5-1|few|-|TRBJ2-7
TGCGCCAGCACCGATACCCAAGGGACAATAGGCGAGCAGTACTTC
CASTDTQGTIGEQYF
>TRBV3-1/TRBV3-2|-|-|TRBJ1-1
TGTGCCAGCAGCCAAGAGGCTTCGGCTTTCTTT
CASSQEASAFF
>TRBV18|-|-|TRBJ1-2
TGTGCCAGCTCGTCTGGACAGTACTATGGCTACACCTTC
CASSSGQYYGYTF
>TRBV5-1|-|TRBD2|TRBJ2-7
TGCGCCAGCAGCTTCTACAGCGGGAGGGGGGAGCAGTACTTC
CASSFYSGRGEQYF
>TRBV7-8|-|-|TRBJ2-5
TGTGCCAGCAGCTTAGCGCGGACTCGTCAAGAGACCCAGTACTTC
CASSLARTRQETQYF
>TRBV4-1|-|TRBD2|TRBJ2-2
TGCGCCAGCAGCCAAGATCAGGGACTAGGAACGGCCGGGGAGCTGTTTTTT
CASSQDQGLGTAGELFF
>TRBV7-2|-|TRBD2|TRBJ2-7
TGTGCCAGCAGCTTTGGACTAGCTTTCGACGAGCAGTACTTC
CASSFGLAFDEQYF
>TRBV25-1|-|-|TRBJ1-2
TGTGCCAGCAGTCCCGCCGAGGGTGGCTACACCTTC
CASSPAEGGYTF
>TRBV30|-|TRBD1|TRBJ1-1
TGTGCCTGGACTCGGGACAGCCATCCGAACACTGAAGCTTTCTTT
CAWTRDSHPNTEAFF
>TRBV5-1|-|-|TRBJ1-3
TGCGCCAGCAGCTCGGGGCAGGGGTACGCGGCCGATGGAAACACCATATATTTT
CASSSGQGYAADGNTIYF
>TRBV13|once|-|TRBJ2-7
TGTGCCAGCAGCTTCCGGGTAACTAACGAGCAGTACTTC
CASSFRVTNEQYF
>TRBV2|-|TRBD1|TRBJ1-1
TGTGCCAGCAGTGAATGGGGACAGCTGGGGAACACTGAAGCTTTCTTT
CASSEWGQLGNTEAFF
>TRBV19|-|TRBD2|TRBJ2-1
TGTGCCAGTAGTCGGACTAGCGGGAGTATCGATGAGCAGTTCTTC
CASSRTSGSIDEQFF
>TRBV29-1|-|TRBD2|TRBJ2-1
TGCAGCGTTGGATGGGGACTAGCTCTTTCCAATGAGCAGTTCTTC
CSVGWGLALSNEQFF
>TRBV6-2/TRBV6-3|-|-|TRBJ1-1
TGTGCCAGCAGTTATATTAGGGGGTCCTTGAACACTGAAGCTTTCTTT
CASSYIRGSLNTEAFF
>TRBV6-6|-|-|TRBJ1-5
TGTGCCAGCAGTCAGGAAGCAGGGTCCAAACCTCTCAATCAGCCCCAGCATTTT
CASSQEAGSKPLNQPQHF
>TRBV2|-|-|TRBJ2-7
TGTGCCAGCAGTGAAGTCGCGAGCTCCTACGAGCAGTACTTC
CASSEVASSYEQYF
>TRBV3-1/TRBV3-2|-|-|TRBJ1-1
TGTGCCAGCAGCGACCTTGACAGGAACACTGAAGCTTTCTTT
CASSDLDRNTEAFF
>TRBV18|-|-|TRBJ1-4
TGTGCCAGCTCGCGAAAGGAGGTCGGGGTTGCAACTAATGAAAAACTGTTTTTT
CASSRKEVGVATNEKLFF
>TRBV21-1|few|-|TRBJ1-6
TGTGCCGGCAGACAGGGACGGAATTCACCCCTCCACTTT
CAGRQGRNSPLHF
>TRBV9|-|-|TRBJ1-4
TGTGCCAGCAGCGTAGGCAGACACACTAATGAAAAACTGTTTTTT
CASSVGRHTNEKLFF
>TRBV10-3|-|TRBD2|TRBJ2-7
TGTGCCATCAGTGAGTCGGGGTCTGTAGCGGGGGTCTCCTACGAGCAGTACTTC
CAISESGSVAGVSYEQYF
>TRBV5-6|-|-|TRBJ2-5
TGTGCCAGCAGCTTGGTGTCAGGGGGGAGCGGAGAGACCCAGTACTTC
CASSLVSGGSGETQYF
>TRBV3-1/TRBV3-2|-|TRBD2|TRBJ2-1
TGTGCCAGCAGCCAAGACGGGAGGGCCTACAATGAGCAGTTCTTC
CASSQDGRAYNEQFF
>TRBV9|-|TRBD1|TRBJ2-7
TGTGCCAGCAGCGTTGGGACAGGGGTGGGCTACGAGCAGTACTTC
CASSVGTGVGYEQYF
>TRBV7-2|few|TRBD1|TRBJ1-5
TGTGCCAGCAGCTTAGGCTCACCGGGACAGAGATCAAATCAGCCCCAGCATTTT
CASSLGSPGQRSNQPQHF
>TRBV27|-|TRBD2|TRBJ2-3
TGTGCCAGCAGGCGGGAGGCGGCAGATACGCAGTATTTT
CASRREAADTQYF
>TRBV18|-|-|TRBJ1-1
TGTGCCAGCTCACCTCTAGCGACAGATAAAGAAGCTTTCTTT
CASSPLATDKEAFF
>TRBV11-2|-|-|TRBJ2-7
TGTGCCAGCAGCTTAGACACCTACGAGCAGTACTTC
CASSLDTYEQYF
>TRBV5-1|-|TRBD1|TRBJ1-1
TGCGCCAGCAGCTCGGGACAGGGTGAGGTAGTTGCGAACACTGAAGCTTTCTTT
CASSSGQGEVVANTEAFF
>TRBV4-3|-|TRBD2|TRBJ2-7
TGCGCCAGCAGCCAAGACCCTAGCGGGGGGAGCTCCTACGAGCAGTACTTC
CASSQDPSGGSSYEQYF
>TRBV15|once|-|TRBJ1-4
TGTGCCACCAGCAGATCCGGGGGGAAGTGGGAAAAACTGTTTTTT
CATSRSGGKWEKLFF
>TRBV11-2|-|TRBD1|TRBJ2-2
TGTGCCAGCAGCTTAGGGACAGGCCTTGCGAACACCGGGGAGCTGTTTTTT
CASSLGTGLANTGELFF
>TRBV9|-|TRBD2|TRBJ2-3
TGTGCCAGCAGCCCACCTAGCGGGAGGGTCACAGATACGCAGTATTTT
CASSPPSGRVTDTQYF
>TRBV19|-|TRBD2|TRBJ2-1
TGTGCCAGTAGTATAGACCCCCGGGGGGGGGCCGGGGATGAGCAGTTCTTC
CASSIDPRGGAGDEQFF
>TRBV19|-|TRBD1|TRBJ1-5
TGTGCCAGTAGTATCCCAGGGACAGCCAATCAGCCCCAGCATTTT
CASSIPGTANQPQHF
>TRBV18|-|TRBD1|TRBJ1-5
TGTGCCAGCTCACAGACAGGGTACAGCAATCAGCCCCAGCATTTT
CASSQTGYSNQPQHF
>TRBV12-3/TRBV12-4|-|-|TRBJ2-7
TGTGCCAGCAGTGAGGGCCTCTACGAGCAGTACTTC
CASSEGLYEQYF
>TRBV6-5|-|-|TRBJ2-3
TGTGCCAGCACCCAAGGGGGGGGAAGCACAGATACGCAGTATTTT
CASTQGGGSTDTQYF
>TRBV20-1|-|-|TRBJ1-5
TGCAGTGCTAGTATTTCACTGACAGGTAGCAATCAGCCCCAGCATTTT
CSASISLTGSNQPQHF
>TRBV6-2/TRBV6-3|-|-|TRBJ1-5
TGTGCCAGCAGTTACCTATATCCGTACCATGGGGACATCGGAAATCAGCCCCAGCATTTT
CASSYLYPYHGDIGNQPQHF
>TRBV5-6|-|-|TRBJ1-2
TGTGCCAGCAGCTTGGGGCCAGGACTCGACTATGGCTACACCTTC
CASSLGPGLDYGYTF
>TRBV6-2/TRBV6-3|-|-|TRBJ2-3
TGTGCCAGCAGTTCCCCCCCGACAGATACGCAGTATTTT
CASSSPPTDTQYF
>TRBV6-4|-|-|TRBJ2-6
TGTGCCAGCAGTACCACGGGGGTAGGGGCCAACGTCCTGACTTTC
CASSTTGVGANVLTF
>TRBV19|-|-|TRBJ1-5
TGTGCCAGTAGTATAAGGGGTTTGGGCGGCCTCCGATTGAAGGAGCCCCAGCATTTT
CASSIRGLGGLRLKEPQHF
>TRBV27|-|TRBD1|TRBJ2-7
TGTGCCAGCAGTTTAAGGGCGTCTTGGGACAGGGGGCGTTCGGGCTACGAGCAGTACTTC
CASSLRASWDRGRSGYEQYF
>TRBV4-2|-|TRBD1|TRBJ1-2
TGTGCCAGCAGCCCTCTGACAGGGGAGGATGGCTACACCTTC
CASSPLTGEDGYTF
>TRBV28|-|-|TRBJ1-5
TGTGCCAGCAGTAAGGGGTTTAGCAATCAGCCCCAGCATTTT
CASSKGFSNQPQHF